These 25 T cell receptor beta chains were all obtained from the same sample, sequenced in a study of response to subunit inactivated influenza vaccine. Via MiXCR, TCRdb re-called the RT-PCR reads, giving one row per CDR3 protein. The sample has about 780,000 distinct CDR3 sequences; around 18% are singletons. Sample: PBMCs from blood, taken about 5 days after vaccination. The receptors originated from a man aged 45 to 65 who received an inactivated influenza vaccine.

This clonotype was observed a few times. The chain has TRBV20-1 and TRBJ2-7; possibly TRBD1 for D (5 bases). This CDR3 is 15 amino acids long. CDR1 and CDR2 from the germline V gene are DFQATT and SNEGSKA (reference sequence). The V and J ends lost 3 bases and 1 base respectively, with 16 bases between them. The CDR3 DNA reads as TGCAGTGCTAGCAGGAGCAGGGTGCGATCCTACGAGCAGTACTTC. Amino acids: CSASRSRVRSYEQYF.

Ten or more counts support this clonotype. This chain uses TRBV5-1 with TRBJ2-6, with D perhaps matching TRBD1 or TRBD2 (5 bases each). The CDR3 totals 15 residues. Trimming took off 4 bases at V and 0 bases at J, with 8 bases between the two ends. Per the germline V gene, CDR1 is SGHRS and CDR2 is YFSETQ. As DNA, the CDR3 is TGCGCCAGCAGCCCAGGGACCTCTGGGGCCAACGTCCTGACTTTC. Protein sequence: CASSPGTSGANVLTF.

The genes are TRBV20-1 and TRBJ2-1; 8 nucleotides align to TRBD2. CDR3 length: 15 amino acids. In germline, CDR1 is DFQATT, CDR2 SNEGSKA (reference sequence). V shed 0 bases and J 6 bases; nucleotides not matched to a gene: 7. CDR3 bases: TGCAGTGCTAGAGATCGTCGGGGGGGCCCCAATGAGCAGTTCTTC. This translates into CSARDRRGGPNEQFF.

The J gene is TRBJ1-1, the V gene TRBV29-1; the match to TRBD1 covers 9 bases. This CDR3 comprises 15 residues. Germline trimming cut 7 bases from V and 1 base from J; bases unmatched to any gene: 10. Germline CDR1 is SQVTM and CDR2 is ANQGSEA. The CDR3 bases are TGCAGCGCCCGGACAGGGGCTAACCGGAACACTGAAGCTTTCTTT. It codes for CSARTGANRNTEAFF.

This clonotype came up many times. The rearrangement joins TRBV30 to TRBJ2-2; D remains unclear. The germline V gene has CDR1 GTSNPN and CDR2 SVGIG (reference sequence). V lost 0 bases to trimming and J lost 2 bases, with 4 bases between them. The CDR3 has 13 amino acids. The CDR3 nucleotides are TGTGCCTGGAGTGTACCCAACACCGGGGAGCTGTTTTTT. Translated, it gives CAWSVPNTGELFF.

The gene calls are TRBV15 and TRBJ2-2; D is unresolved. CDR3 size: 15 residues. The germline V gene encodes CDR1 LNHNV and CDR2 YYDKDF (reference sequence). Trimming removed 3 bases from V and 7 bases from J, with 15 bases in between. This CDR3 is CATSRVKQSGGELFF. The CDR3 coding sequence is TGTGCCACCAGCAGGGTCAAGCAGAGTGGCGGGGAGCTGTTTTTT.

The chain joins TRBV7-2 to TRBJ2-3; 13 positions agree with TRBD2. The CDR3 runs 17 residues. The germline CDR1 and CDR2 sequences are SGHTA and FQGNSA. Trimming removed 6 bases from V and 6 bases from J; junction bases left unmatched: 12. This chain's CDR3 is CASRSQLAGGLVDTQYF. The CDR3 DNA is TGTGCCAGCAGATCTCAACTAGCGGGAGGGCTCGTTGATACGCAGTATTTT.

The V gene is TRBV3-1, the J gene TRBJ2-6; TRBD1 might be the D (5 bases). V was shortened by 4 bases and J by 4 bases, with 11 bases between the two germline ends. This CDR3 has 15 amino acids. Germline V gene sequence: CDR1 LGHDT, CDR2 YNNKEL (reference sequence). CDR3 DNA sequence: TGTGCCAGCAGCCTCAGGGCTCGCGGGGCCAACGTCCTGACTTTC. This gives the protein CASSLRARGANVLTF.

In its sample, this clonotype was seen a few times. The chain employs TRBV12-3 or TRBV12-4 and TRBJ2-7; 8 positions agree with TRBD2. Trimming took 4 bases from V and 2 from J; bases not matched to a gene: 4. This CDR3 spans 14 amino acids. The CDR3 sequence: CASSSGLAPYEQYF. The CDR3, as DNA: TGTGCCAGCAGTTCAGGACTAGCCCCCTACGAGCAGTACTTC.

This sequence joins TRBV28 and TRBJ2-1; D is possibly TRBD1 or TRBD2 (5 bases each). The CDR3 is 14 residues long. Germline V gene lookup returns CDR1 MDHEN and CDR2 SYDVKM. The V and J ends lost 11 bases and 4 bases respectively, with 18 bases between them. The CDR3 is CAVASGTGYNEQFF. In nucleotides, the CDR3 is TGTGCCGTGGCCTCCGGGACGGGATACAATGAGCAGTTCTTC.

This clonotype was counted a few times. This chain links TRBV12-3 or TRBV12-4 with TRBJ2-7; D is ambiguous. The CDR3 contains 13 residues. V was clipped by 7 bases and J by 4 bases, with 14 bases between them. As DNA, the CDR3 is TGTGCCAGCACCTGGGGTAGTAGGTACGAGCAGTACTTC. Its protein is CASTWGSRYEQYF.

The V and J genes are TRBV12-3 or TRBV12-4 and TRBJ2-6; no definite D call. The CDR3 runs to 13 residues. The ends were cut back, 7 bases at V and 4 bases at J, with 8 bases in the middle. CDR3 nucleotides: TGTGCCAGCATCCTAGGGGGGGCCAACGTCCTGACTTTC. Translating gives CASILGGANVLTF.

This clonotype was counted only a few times. The genes are TRBV10-3 and TRBJ2-3, with TRBD1 matching over 7 bases. Germline values: CDR1 ENHRY, CDR2 SYGVKD. This CDR3 is 17 amino acids long. With V trimmed by 4 bases and J by 0 bases, 10 bases remained unmatched. The CDR3 DNA reads as TGTGCCATCAGTGCCAACGCCGGGACAGCCAGCACAGATACGCAGTATTTT. This encodes CAISANAGTASTDTQYF.

Many counts were recorded for this clonotype. The junction departs from germline at one end; a sequencing error may be responsible. V is TRBV12-3 or TRBV12-4 and J is TRBJ1-5; 7 bases line up with TRBD1. This CDR3 comprises 14 residues. The CDR3 is CASSLGQGGQPQHF. CDR3 in DNA: TGCGCCAGCAGCTTGGGTCAGGGGGGTCAGCCCCAGCATTTT.

This clonotype has more than one count but fewer than ten. This sequence joins TRBV6-5 and TRBJ2-7; 7 bases map to TRBD1. The CDR3 is 15 amino acids. Looked up from germline, CDR1 is MNHEY and CDR2 is SVGAGI. With V trimmed by 4 bases and J by 0 bases, 6 bases remained unmatched. This CDR3 reads CASSSHGDSSYEQYF. The CDR3 nucleotides read TGTGCCAGCAGTTCTCACGGGGACAGCTCCTACGAGCAGTACTTC.

The chain uses TRBV20-1 and TRBJ2-3; D uncertain. This CDR3 is built from 12 residues. V gave up 4 bases and J gave up 2 bases, with 7 bases separating them. Germline CDR1 DFQATT, CDR2 SNEGSKA (reference sequence). CDR3 nucleotides: TGCAGTGCTAAAAGGAACACAGATACGCAGTATTTT. It specifies CSAKRNTDTQYF.

This clonotype was seen a few times. V usage is TRBV28 and J usage is TRBJ2-1; possible D gene TRBD1, 6 bases. The germline CDR1 and CDR2 sequences are MDHEN and SYDVKM. This CDR3 contains 15 residues. V gave up 3 bases and J gave up 6 bases, with 15 bases separating them. The CDR3: CASSFFLGRGNEQFF. DNA of the CDR3: TGTGCCAGCAGTTTCTTCTTGGGCAGGGGCAATGAGCAGTTCTTC.

This clonotype was detected only a few times. The chain has TRBV4-3 and TRBJ1-2; D remains ambiguous. The CDR3 runs to 13 residues. The germline CDR1 and CDR2 sequences are LGHNA and YSLEER. V lost 0 bases and J 8 bases, leaving 10 bases between the germline ends. In DNA, the CDR3 is TGCGCCAGCAGCCAAGACGGGCAGTACGGCTACACCTTC. This codes for CASSQDGQYGYTF.

The CDR3: CASGGVGQPQHF. The CDR3 nucleotides are TGTGCCAGTGGGGGGGTTGGTCAGCCCCAGCATTTT. The chain has TRBV19 and TRBJ1-5, with a weak D call TRBD1 (5 bases). The germline V gene encodes CDR1 LNHDA and CDR2 SQIVND (reference sequence). Trimming stripped 8 bases from V and 6 bases from J, with 11 bases between. The CDR3 length is 12 residues.

This chain uses TRBV9 with TRBJ2-3, with D possibly matching TRBD2 (6 bases). Germline values: CDR1 SGDLS, CDR2 YYNGEE. The length of the CDR3 is 15 residues. Trimming cost V 0 bases and J 1 base, with 9 bases left between them. The CDR3 nucleotides read TGTGCCAGCAGCGTAGATACGGGGGGCACAGATACGCAGTATTTT. Its protein product is CASSVDTGGTDTQYF.

This clonotype occurred a few times. The rearrangement joins TRBV20-1 to TRBJ2-5, with D perhaps TRBD1 (6 bases). Germline V gives CDR1 DFQATT, CDR2 SNEGSKA (reference sequence). The CDR3 totals 12 residues. The V and J ends lost 6 bases and 3 bases respectively, with 11 bases between them. The CDR3 is CSASQGKETQYF. The CDR3 bases are TGCAGTGCCTCCCAGGGGAAAGAGACCCAGTACTTC.

A few counts support this clonotype. The rearrangement uses TRBV6-5 and TRBJ1-2, with 8 positions matching TRBD1. Trimming took 2 bases from V and 6 from J; bases not matched to a gene: 5. Germline V gives CDR1 MNHEY, CDR2 SVGAGI. The CDR3 contains 14 residues. Here the CDR3 DNA reads TGTGCCAGCAGTTACAGAGGACAGGGAAATGGCTACACCTTC. Residues: CASSYRGQGNGYTF.

The chain combines TRBV3-1 with TRBJ1-1; a possible D gene is TRBD1 (6 bases). V was cut by 1 base and J by 5 bases, with 11 bases left in between. The CDR3 sequence is 14 residues long. Germline CDR1 is LGHDT and CDR2 is YNNKEL (reference sequence). The CDR3 loop reads CASSQAGGRTEAFF. The DNA of the CDR3 is TGTGCCAGCAGCCAAGCGGGGGGGCGAACTGAAGCTTTCTTT.

CDR3 region: CASRSGRTKEQYF. The CDR3 DNA sequence: TGTGCCAGCAGGAGCGGGAGGACGAAAGAGCAGTACTTC. The V gene is TRBV6-1, the J gene TRBJ2-7; 9 bases agree with TRBD2. This CDR3 has 13 amino acids. Germline CDR1 and CDR2: MNHNS and SASEGT. V was pared by 6 bases and J by 7 bases, with 7 bases of the junction left unmatched.

This clonotype was seen more than once but under ten times. The J gene is TRBJ1-1, the V gene TRBV12-3 or TRBV12-4; D is ambiguous. The V gene lost 4 bases and the J gene lost 3 bases, with 6 bases spanning the gap. The CDR3 extends over 12 amino acids. CDR3: CASSYSYTEAFF. CDR3 coding DNA: TGTGCCAGCAGTTATTCGTACACTGAAGCTTTCTTT.